This T cell receptor (beta chain) is drawn from a study of T cell repertoires in cytomegalovirus infection (dated by TCRdb to about 2019). Concerning the study at large: The HLA type of each donor mattered for the analysis, because public TCR beta signatures pointed to carriage of CMV infection along with the matching HLA type.

Germline trimming amounts to 6 bases on V and 4 bases on J, with 6 as the count of junction bases outside the gene matches. The germline V gene (reference sequence) supplies CDR1 MNHEY and CDR2 SMNVEV. The CDR3 has 14 amino acids, counting the end cysteine and phenylalanine. Only the CDR3 DNA is retained, 42 bases long and in frame from the first base. Many counts were recorded for this clonotype. It lacks a known antigen. Base qualities are not provided; no much larger clone lies one nucleotide away. The full study reports these points: Carriers of CMV infection plus the relevant HLA type were discriminated by the cumulative frequency of public TCR beta family members in the study cohort and in an independent roughly 370-donor cohort. In the ex vivo response, HLA-C-restricted CMV-specific TCR beta clonotypes were dominant, and in two of eight donors the single most frequent clonotype came from this HLA-C-restricted group.

Sequenced using an Illumina HiSeq 1500. TCRdb redid the processing of the public reads, applying fastp at Q25 and MiXCR, and retained in-frame beta chains. Here each entry gathers all rows of one CDR3 protein and keeps the most common genes and DNA. The sample contains 500,000 to 600,000 distinct CDR3 sequences, more than 15% of them found a single time. Of the sample, under 30% falls within the top ten clones. Specimen: CD8+ T cells from PBMCs. This receptor was taken from a human donor in good health (CMV status not recorded). Some clones in this sample may be carry-over from other donors' samples. The sequence links TRBV27 to TRBJ2-3; 8 central bases correspond to TRBD1. The CDR3 is CASSRGQVADTQYF. The nucleotides are TGTGCCAGCAGCCGGGGACAGGTTGCAGATACGCAGTATTTT.